Each of the 28 T cell receptor beta chains below was sequenced from the same sample in a study of technical replicates of blood from several donors. Method: immunoSEQ multiplex PCR; TCRdb's copy keeps in-frame clones and lacks some. The sample records some 11,000 clones, around 96% being singletons. Sequencing was carried out using PBMCs. Receptor source: a human donor in good health.

The chain employs TRBV29-1 and TRBJ2-3; 7 bases are a match to TRBD1. Germline CDR1 reads SQVTM; CDR2 reads ANQGSEA. CDR3 length: 12 residues. V lost 6 bases and J lost 13; bases outside the gene matches: 13. This CDR3 is CSVERSGTDEYF. The CDR3 DNA reads as TGCAGCGTAGAAAGATCCGGGACAGATGAGTATTTT.

This chain links TRBV27 with TRBJ2-7; 7 nucleotides line up with TRBD1. In germline, CDR1 is MNHEY, CDR2 SMNVEV (reference sequence). The V and J ends lost 4 bases and 1 base, in that order; junction bases with no gene match: 4. The CDR3 has 14 amino acids. The CDR3: CASSSPGQSYEQYF. Here the CDR3 DNA reads TGTGCCAGCAGTTCCCCGGGACAGTCCTACGAGCAGTACTTC.

The count of this clone is one. The chain links TRBV7-6 to TRBJ2-5; TRBD2 matches 8 bases. Unmatched junction bases numbered 9, after V lost 3 bases and J lost 0 bases. Looked up from germline, CDR1 is SGHVS and CDR2 is FNYEAQ. The CDR3 totals 17 residues. The CDR3 reads CASSFRGTRLDQETQYF. The CDR3 nucleotides read TGTGCCAGCAGCTTCCGAGGGACTAGACTTGACCAAGAGACCCAGTACTTC.

In its sample, this clone was seen once. The genes are TRBV27 and TRBJ2-6; D is unresolved. V was cut by 2 bases and J by 4 bases, with 9 bases left in between. There are 15 residues in the CDR3. Germline V CDR1 and CDR2: MNHEY, SMNVEV (reference sequence). CDR3 amino acids: CASSLMSTGANVLTF. CDR3 nucleotide sequence: TGTGCCAGCAGTTTAATGAGCACGGGGGCCAACGTCCTGACTTTC.

This chain joins TRBV18 and TRBJ1-1, with 7 positions matching TRBD1. From germline, CDR1 is KGHSH and CDR2 LQKENI. There are 16 residues in the CDR3. After removal of 0 bases from V and 0 bases from J, the junction contained 4 bases not matched to a gene. In DNA, the CDR3 is TGTGCCAGCTCACCACCAAGACAGGGATTGAACACTGAAGCTTTCTTT. It is translated as CASSPPRQGLNTEAFF.

The genes are TRBV4-1 and TRBJ1-5, with D perhaps TRBD1 (5 bases). The CDR3 has 15 amino acids. Germline loops: CDR1 MGHRA, CDR2 YSYEKL. With 0 bases removed from V and 6 bases from J, the gap between germline ends came to 12 bases. The CDR3 region is CASSQDIQGGQPQHF. Here the CDR3 DNA reads TGCGCCAGCAGCCAAGATATCCAGGGAGGTCAGCCCCAGCATTTT.

The rearrangement uses TRBV11-2 and TRBJ2-5, with D perhaps TRBD2 (6 bases). The CDR3 covers 13 residues. The germline CDR1 and CDR2 sequences are SGHAT and FQNNGV. The germline V and J ends were trimmed by 8 bases and 7 bases, with 17 bases remaining between them. The CDR3 region has the DNA TGTGCCAGCTCAGAGGGAGACGGGGGGACCCAGTACTTC. This encodes CASSEGDGGTQYF.

A few counts support this clone. The chain employs TRBV21-1 and TRBJ2-3; the listed D gene, TRBD2, was not tested against the DNA. TRBV21-1 is an annotated pseudogene. The CDR3 extends over 19 amino acids. DNA for the CDR3: TGTGCCAGCAGCAAAGGGGATCGACTAGCGGGAGTCCGCACAGATACGCAGTATTTT. Amino acid sequence: CASSKGDRLAGVRTDTQYF.

The V gene is TRBV6-1, the J gene TRBJ1-2; D not certain. Trimming removed 6 bases at V and 4 bases at J, with 18 bases between. CDR3 length equals 15 residues. Germline V gives CDR1 MNHNS, CDR2 SASEGT. The CDR3 DNA follows: TGTGCCAGCAGCCCTATCGGGAGCGATGCCTATGGCTACACCTTC. It encodes CASSPIGSDAYGYTF.

The chain employs TRBV5-1 and TRBJ2-1; TRBD1 aligns across 9 bases. V dropped 3 bases and J dropped 3; count of bases not matched to a gene: 4. Germline V CDR1 and CDR2: SGHRS, YFSETQ. The CDR3 consists of 15 residues. The CDR3 spells CASSYSGQGYNEQFF. The DNA for the CDR3 is TGCGCCAGCAGCTATTCGGGACAGGGCTACAATGAGCAGTTCTTC.

The rearrangement joins TRBV9 to TRBJ1-3; D possibly corresponds to TRBD1 (5 bases). The CDR3 contains 14 residues. V was clipped by 6 bases and J by 2 bases, with 12 bases between them. Germline V CDR1 and CDR2: SGDLS, YYNGEE. CDR3 residues: CASTKEDTGNTIYF. The CDR3 DNA reads as TGTGCCAGCACCAAAGAGGACACTGGAAACACCATATATTTT.

The rearrangement joins TRBV25-1 to TRBJ2-2; D remains ambiguous. The CDR3 has 15 residues. CDR1 and CDR2 (germline): MGHDK, SYGVNS. V shed 0 bases and J shed 2 bases, with 7 bases lying between them. CDR3 bases: TGTGCCAGCAGTGAATATGCGCTCAACACCGGGGAGCTGTTTTTT. Its translation: CASSEYALNTGELFF. The variable domain in full, with the rest retrieved from reference TRBV25-1 and TRBJ2-2, is EADIYQTPRYLVIGTGKKITLECSQTMGHDKMYWYQQDPGMELHLIHYSYGVNSTEKGDLSSESTVSRIRTEHFPLTLESARPSHTSQYLCASSEYALNTGELFFGEGSRLTVL.

The V call is TRBV21-1, the J call TRBJ2-2; the table's D call TRBD1 went unverified against the DNA. TRBV21-1 is a listed pseudogene. The CDR3 totals 16 residues. The CDR3 region has the DNA TGTGCCAGCAGCTCCTACAGGGGGCCGGGCACCGGGGAGCTGTTTTTT. Translation: CASSSYRGPGTGELFF.

J is TRBJ2-3 and V is TRBV5-4; 8 nucleotides align to TRBD2. The ends lost 4 bases at V and 5 bases at J; junction bases unmatched: 6. Germline V gene sequence: CDR1 SGHNT, CDR2 YYREEE (reference sequence). The CDR3 loop spans 14 amino acids. As DNA, the CDR3 is TGTGCCAGCAGCCCACTAGCGGATCGAGATACGCAGTATTTT. Encoded protein: CASSPLADRDTQYF.

V and J are TRBV27 and TRBJ2-1, with 9 bases identical to TRBD1. Losses at the gene ends were 2 bases for V and 4 bases for J; bases not matched to a gene: 9. The CDR3 spans 17 residues. Germline V lookup: CDR1 MNHEY, CDR2 SMNVEV (reference sequence). The CDR3 sequence: CASSLIRDRVGYNEQFF. DNA of the CDR3: TGTGCCAGCAGTTTAATAAGGGACAGGGTGGGGTACAATGAGCAGTTCTTC.

This chain connects TRBV30 to TRBJ2-3; D is uncertain. Germline CDR1 reads GTSNPN; CDR2 reads SVGIG (reference sequence). V shed 2 bases and J shed 0 bases, with 12 bases lying between them. The CDR3 extends over 15 amino acids. The CDR3 spells CAWSSGFSSTDTQYF. The CDR3 DNA reads TGTGCCTGGAGTTCAGGATTCTCTAGCACAGATACGCAGTATTTT.

The CDR3 coding sequence is TGTGCCAGCAGTTTATCGGCACCAACCTCCTACAATGAGCAGTTCTTC. Translating it yields CASSLSAPTSYNEQFF. The chain uses TRBV27 and TRBJ2-1, with D uncertain. Germline V lookup: CDR1 MNHEY, CDR2 SMNVEV (reference sequence). This CDR3 has 16 residues. The ends were cut back, 0 bases at V and 0 bases at J, with 9 bases in the middle.

V gene TRBV19 combines with J gene TRBJ2-2, with 9 nucleotides matching TRBD1. V lost 6 bases and J lost 3; bases outside the gene matches: 8. CDR1 and CDR2 (germline): LNHDA, SQIVND (reference sequence). This CDR3 has 16 residues. CDR3 coding DNA: TGTGCCAGTAGGGACCGACAGGGGGTATACACCGGGGAGCTGTTTTTT. It specifies CASRDRQGVYTGELFF. The whole variable domain, filled in from reference TRBV19 and TRBJ2-2, reads DGGITQSPKYLFRKEGQNVTLSCEQNLNHDAMYWYRQDPGQGLRLIYYSQIVNDFQKGDIAEGYSVSREKKESFPLTVTSAQKNPTAFYLCASRDRQGVYTGELFFGEGSRLTVL.

V is TRBV4-1 and J is TRBJ2-5; tentatively, D is TRBD1 (7 bases). This CDR3 is built from 15 residues. Germline V gene lookup returns CDR1 MGHRA and CDR2 YSYEKL. V was trimmed by 4 bases and J by 0 bases, leaving 12 bases between them. The CDR3 bases are TGCGCCAGCAGCCGCGGGACAGAGTACCAAGAGACCCAGTACTTC. Translating gives CASSRGTEYQETQYF.

The chain combines TRBV5-4 with TRBJ2-1, with 11 nucleotides matching TRBD2. CDR3 size: 15 residues. Germline V gives CDR1 SGHNT, CDR2 YYREEE (reference sequence). The V segment lost 1 base and the J segment 5 bases; nucleotides outside the gene matches: 2. CDR3 DNA: TGTGCCAGCAGCTTGCGACTAGCGGGAAACAATGAGCAGTTCTTC. Protein product: CASSLRLAGNNEQFF. The full variable domain, completed using reference TRBV5-4 and TRBJ2-1, is ETGVTQSPTHLIKTRGQQVTLRCSSQSGHNTVSWYQQALGQGPQFIFQYYREEENGRGNFPPRFSGLQFPNYSSELNVNALELDDSALYLCASSLRLAGNNEQFFGPGTRLTVL.

This chain links TRBV2 with TRBJ2-1, with 11 bases aligning to TRBD1. The junction had 9 bases not matched to a gene; V was cut back by 5 bases and J by 6 bases. The germline V gene has CDR1 SNHLY and CDR2 FYNNEI. The CDR3 sequence is 16 residues long. The CDR3 loop is CASSFWDRGEFNEQFF. DNA of the CDR3: TGTGCCAGCAGTTTCTGGGACAGGGGGGAGTTCAATGAGCAGTTCTTC.

The chain combines TRBV19 with TRBJ1-4, with D unresolved. CDR3 length: 15 amino acids. The germline gives CDR1 LNHDA, CDR2 SQIVND (reference sequence). V was shortened by 3 bases and J by 5 bases, with 13 bases between the two germline ends. CDR3 coding DNA: TGTGCCAGTAGTATCAATTACGGCGGAAATGAAAAACTGTTTTTT. Translated, it gives CASSINYGGNEKLFF. Filled out from reference TRBV19 and TRBJ1-4, the complete variable domain reads DGGITQSPKYLFRKEGQNVTLSCEQNLNHDAMYWYRQDPGQGLRLIYYSQIVNDFQKGDIAEGYSVSREKKESFPLTVTSAQKNPTAFYLCASSINYGGNEKLFFGSGTQLSVL.

The chain joins TRBV18 to TRBJ1-2; D remains ambiguous. The ends were cut back, 0 bases at V and 0 bases at J, with 8 bases in the middle. Germline lookup yields CDR1 KGHSH and CDR2 LQKENI. This CDR3 spans 15 amino acids. The CDR3 loop is CASSPPLQPNYGYTF. The CDR3 nucleotides read TGTGCCAGCTCACCACCGTTACAGCCTAACTATGGCTACACCTTC.

The chain has TRBV10-2 and TRBJ1-5, with TRBD1 as a possible D gene (5 bases). Germline V gene sequence: CDR1 WSHSY, CDR2 SAAADI. The germline V and J ends were trimmed by 3 bases and 2 bases, with 14 bases remaining between them. The length of the CDR3 is 16 residues. The CDR3 DNA is TGCGCCAGCAGTGACATGCAGGGTGAGGGCAATCAGCCCCAGCATTTT. Its translation: CASSDMQGEGNQPQHF.

The gene calls are TRBV4-2 and TRBJ2-3; 7 bases align to TRBD2. CDR1 and CDR2 from the germline V gene are LGHNA and YNFKEQ. The CDR3 length is 14 residues. V trimming: 1 base; J trimming: 4 bases; junction bases outside the gene matches: 2. The CDR3 DNA follows: TGTGCCAGCAGCCAAGCGGGAGGCGCAGATACGCAGTATTTT. It is translated as CASSQAGGADTQYF.

This chain connects TRBV9 to TRBJ2-1, with TRBD1 matching 9 bases. This CDR3 is built from 16 residues. V lost 0 bases and J lost 4; bases outside the gene matches: 5. The germline V gene encodes CDR1 SGDLS and CDR2 YYNGEE. The CDR3 nucleotides are TGTGCCAGCAGCGTAGGTGGCGGACAGGGGTACAATGAGCAGTTCTTC. Protein sequence: CASSVGGGQGYNEQFF.

The chain employs TRBV18 and TRBJ1-2; 8 bases agree with TRBD1. The CDR3 has 13 residues. V gave up 5 bases and J gave up 3 bases; unmatched junction bases: 2. Germline values: CDR1 KGHSH, CDR2 LQKENI. The CDR3, as DNA: TGTGCCAGCTCATCGGACAGGGACTATGGCTACACCTTC. Its protein is CASSSDRDYGYTF.

This chain uses TRBV20-1 with TRBJ2-7; the D gene is possibly TRBD1 (6 bases). Germline V CDR1 and CDR2: DFQATT, SNEGSKA (reference sequence). Between the trimmed V and J ends, which lost 6 bases and 5 bases, there was a span of 11 bases. The CDR3 sequence is 11 residues long. The CDR3 protein is CSAAQGNEQYF. CDR3 bases: TGCAGTGCGGCCCAGGGGAACGAGCAGTACTTC.